This T cell receptor beta chain was sequenced during a study of shared clonotypes between healthy human individuals. Overall study: Donor ages ranged 18 to 49 years: a couple of women, three men. General study results and limits: Naive subsets typically showed greater estimated richness than memory subsets.

Donors were Caucasian adults residing in Nashville, Tennessee, USA. An approximately 200 ng quantity of DNA, tens of thousands of T cell genomes, went into the sorted-subset replicate PCRs. Sequenced by immunoSEQ multiplex PCR; TCRdb stores in-frame clones only, minus some. This sample carries 550,000 to 800,000 clones, 90% of them seen once, and the ten largest clones take around a third. A note on this clone: What it binds is not known.

The material sequenced was memory CD8+ T cells from PBMCs. Subset defined: CD45RO+ cells pooled with CCR7-negative TemRA cells. This receptor was taken from a man between 18 and 35 years old in good health. Some clones in this sample may be carry-over from other donors' samples.

The CDR3 region has the DNA TGTGCCAGCAGCTTGGCCGGGGGGGCCCGGAACGAGCAGTACTTC. This codes for CASSLAGGARNEQYF. The chain recombines TRBV5-4 with TRBJ2-7, with TRBD2 matching 8 bases. V shed 0 bases, J shed 5 bases, and the junction held 7 bases outside the gene matches. This CDR3 is built from 15 residues. Germline loops: CDR1 SGHNT, CDR2 YYREEE (reference sequence).